This passage covers 15 T cell receptor beta chains from one sample sequenced in a study of technical replicates of blood from a handful of donors. Data came from immunoSEQ multiplex PCR; TCRdb stores just in-frame clones and leaves some out. The sample has 65,000 to 85,000 clones, about nine tenths seen once; the top ten hold under 0.5%. Source material: T cells isolated from PBMCs. These receptors were taken from a human donor in good health.

This clone was found once. The V call is TRBV6-1, the J call TRBJ1-2, with TRBD1 as a possible D gene (6 bases). Trimming shortened V by 6 bases and J by 2 bases, and 10 bases separated the two germline ends. Germline V gene sequence: CDR1 MNHNS, CDR2 SASEGT. The CDR3 is made up of 13 amino acids. The CDR3 sequence: CASRMDRNYGYTF. The CDR3 DNA reads TGTGCCAGCAGGATGGACAGAAACTATGGCTACACCTTC.

For the CDR3, the DNA is TGTGCCAGCTCACCACCTCCCAGGAGGACGCTGAACACCGGGGAGCTGTTTTTT. Translating it yields CASSPPPRRTLNTGELFF. The V and J genes are TRBV18 and TRBJ2-2, with D tentatively TRBD2 (5 bases). CDR1 KGHSH and CDR2 LQKENI come from the germline V gene. Trimming took off 0 bases at V and 1 base at J, with 15 bases between the two ends. The CDR3 spans 18 residues.

The table lists this clone with a few counts. The genes are TRBV9 and TRBJ1-3; a weak D match, TRBD1 (6 bases). Trimming pared 4 bases from V and 5 bases from J, leaving 16 bases between. This CDR3 has 15 residues. Germline CDR1 is SGDLS and CDR2 is YYNGEE. CDR3 residues: CASSPAQGLRNTIYF. CDR3 in DNA: TGTGCCAGCAGCCCAGCCCAGGGGTTACGAAACACCATATATTTT.

This chain links TRBV4-2 with TRBJ1-5; the match to TRBD1 covers 7 bases. V lost 2 bases to trimming and J lost 1 base; unmatched junction nucleotides: 8. Germline V gives CDR1 LGHNA, CDR2 YNFKEQ. The CDR3 covers 17 residues. The CDR3 here is CASSQSSTGYSNQPQHF. CDR3 bases: TGTGCCAGCAGCCAAAGCTCGACAGGGTACAGCAATCAGCCCCAGCATTTT.

The J gene is TRBJ1-2, the V gene TRBV25-1; D perhaps matches TRBD1 (6 bases). Trimming removed 4 bases at V and 4 bases at J, with 22 bases between. The length of the CDR3 is 17 residues. CDR1 and CDR2 from the germline V gene are MGHDK and SYGVNS. The CDR3 loop is CASSGGSGRTASYGYTF. The CDR3 region has the DNA TGTGCCAGCAGTGGAGGCAGTGGAAGGACAGCTTCCTATGGCTACACCTTC.

The chain recombines TRBV5-1 with TRBJ2-7, with TRBD2 matching over 7 bases. After removal of 4 bases from V and 0 bases from J, the junction contained 7 bases not matched to a gene. Per germline, CDR1 SGHRS and CDR2 YFSETQ. The CDR3 sequence is 15 residues long. CDR3 sequence reads: CASSTLRGSSYEQYF. The CDR3 DNA sequence: TGCGCCAGCAGCACACTTCGCGGGAGCTCCTACGAGCAGTACTTC.

The chain has TRBV9 and TRBJ2-6; TRBD2 is a possible D gene (7 bases). V was clipped by 0 bases and J by 1 base, with 11 bases between them. The CDR3 consists of 17 residues. The germline CDR1 and CDR2 sequences are SGDLS and YYNGEE. The CDR3 DNA sequence: TGTGCCAGCAGCGTAGTAGGGGGAGGGTCTGGGGCCAACGTCCTGACTTTC. This encodes CASSVVGGGSGANVLTF.

The V call is TRBV29-1, the J call TRBJ1-5; TRBD1 is a possible D gene (5 bases). Germline-derived CDR1 and CDR2 are SQVTM and ANQGSEA. Trimming shortened V by 3 bases and J by 7 bases, and 19 bases separated the two germline ends. The CDR3 is made up of 15 amino acids. CDR3 residues: CSVEVSGQGTQPQHF. The DNA of the CDR3 is TGCAGCGTTGAGGTTTCAGGTCAGGGTACGCAGCCCCAGCATTTT.

The V call is TRBV13, the J call TRBJ1-2; a possible D gene is TRBD1 (6 bases). Deletions cut 5 bases from V and 8 bases from J, with 18 bases between. The CDR3 sequence is 14 residues long. In germline, CDR1 is PRHDT, CDR2 FYEKMQ (reference sequence). As DNA, the CDR3 is TGTGCCAGCAGCGTATTGGACAGCCCGGCGGGCTACACCTTC. Protein: CASSVLDSPAGYTF.

The chain uses TRBV5-1 and TRBJ2-5; 7 nucleotides agree with TRBD2. Germline CDR1 SGHRS, CDR2 YFSETQ. The CDR3 runs to 16 residues. Trimming removed 3 bases from V and 3 bases from J; junction bases left unmatched: 11. The CDR3 DNA is TGCGCCAGCAGCTGGGCCGGGACTACCGGAAAAGAGACCCAGTACTTC. Translation gives CASSWAGTTGKETQYF.

The chain joins TRBV6-5 to TRBJ2-1, with 8 bases that match TRBD1. This CDR3 has 15 residues. Germline V lookup: CDR1 MNHEY, CDR2 SVGAGI. Germline trimming cut 6 bases from V and 6 bases from J; bases unmatched to any gene: 10. The CDR3 reads CASSRGTGTGNEQFF. For the CDR3, the DNA is TGTGCCAGCAGCCGTGGGACAGGAACAGGCAATGAGCAGTTCTTC.

The J gene is TRBJ2-7, the V gene TRBV4-2, with D unresolved. V lost 0 bases to trimming and J lost 3 bases, with 9 bases between them. The CDR3 length is 14 residues. Germline V gives CDR1 LGHNA, CDR2 YNFKEQ. CDR3 nucleotide sequence: TGTGCCAGCAGCCAAGATCTCGGTAGCTACGAGCAGTACTTC. Translation gives CASSQDLGSYEQYF.

The J gene is TRBJ2-5, the V gene TRBV7-9, with TRBD2 matching 12 bases. V lost 1 base and J lost 2; bases outside the gene matches: 5. This CDR3 contains 17 residues. Germline lookup yields CDR1 SEHNR and CDR2 FQNEAQ (reference sequence). The CDR3: CASSLGLAGGPQETQYF. CDR3 sequence (DNA): TGTGCCAGCAGCTTAGGTCTAGCGGGAGGGCCGCAAGAGACCCAGTACTTC.

This chain joins TRBV6-1 and TRBJ1-5, with a possible D match to TRBD1 (6 bases). The germline V and J ends were trimmed by 4 bases and 11 bases, with 15 bases remaining between them. Germline V gene data show CDR1 as MNHNS and CDR2 as SASEGT. The CDR3 has 13 residues. As DNA, the CDR3 is TGTGCCAGCAGTGTTTCCGACAGGTCAACCCAGCATTTT. Translation: CASSVSDRSTQHF.

The rearrangement joins TRBV7-2 to TRBJ2-7; the D gene is possibly TRBD1 (6 bases). The germline CDR1 and CDR2 sequences are SGHTA and FQGNSA. The V and J ends lost 5 bases and 2 bases respectively, with 16 bases between them. The CDR3 runs to 15 residues. CDR3 protein: CASSRRQDGPYEQYF. CDR3 DNA: TGTGCCAGCAGCCGCCGACAGGATGGTCCCTACGAGCAGTACTTC.